These T cell receptor beta chains were read from a single sample in a study of control samples from healthy donors and cancer patients. Measured with immunoSEQ multiplex PCR; TCRdb has only the in-frame clones, and not every one. The table lists 200,000 to 250,000 clones, about 93% of them singletons, with roughly 1.6% in the top ten. The sequenced sample consisted of blood. Every receptor here comes from a man aged 50 or older in good health. CDR3s include the opening cysteine and the closing phenylalanine or tryptophan. A D gene is named only where the DNA matches it firmly. Clone size is not always given. Where it is, it says once, few, many or a class for expanded clones.

CDR3nt,CDR3aa,j_gene,v_gene,abundance,d_gene
TGTGCCAGCAGCCGGGGGGGAAGCAATCAGCCCCAGCATTTT,CASSRGGSNQPQHF,TRBJ1-5,TRBV16,NA,NA
TGTGCCAGCATGGGGACAGGGGGTCAAAACATTCAGTACTTC,CASMGTGGQNIQYF,TRBJ2-4,TRBV6-5,NA,TRBD1
TGTGCCAGCAGTTCCAACCGCCCGGGAACCTATCAGCCCCAGCATTTT,CASSSNRPGTYQPQHF,TRBJ1-5,TRBV6-2/TRBV6-3,NA,NA
TGTGCCAGCAGTCAACGTCCTGGAGGGGAGCTGTTTTTT,CASSQRPGGELFF,TRBJ2-2,TRBV7-2,NA,NA
TGTGCCAGCAGCACGTCAAATTCACCCCTCCACTTT,CASSTSNSPLHF,TRBJ1-6,TRBV12-3/TRBV12-4,NA,NA
TGTGCCAGCAGTCCCAAAATGAACACTGAAGCTTTCTTT,CASSPKMNTEAFF,TRBJ1-1,TRBV2,NA,NA
TGCGCCAGCAGCCAAGAAGAAAGGACTCATTCACCCCTCCACTTT,CASSQEERTHSPLHF,TRBJ1-6,TRBV4-1,NA,NA
TGTGCCAGCAGCTTAGTTATAGGGTTAGTACCAATTGGCGAGCAGTACTTC,CASSLVIGLVPIGEQYF,TRBJ2-7,TRBV7-8,NA,NA
NA,CASSTSGAGNTIYF,TRBJ1-3,TRBV10-1,NA,NA
TGTGCCAGCAGCGTAGCGGGGACAGGTTTCCGCACTGAAGCTTTCTTT,CASSVAGTGFRTEAFF,TRBJ1-1,TRBV9,once,TRBD1
TGTGCCAGCAGCCAAACTGTAGCGGGGGGTTACAATGAGCAGTTCTTC,CASSQTVAGGYNEQFF,TRBJ2-1,TRBV3-1/TRBV3-2,once,TRBD2
TGTGCCAGTAACCCCGGCGGGGCTGGCACAGATACGCAGTATTTT,CASNPGGAGTDTQYF,TRBJ2-3,TRBV19,NA,NA
TGTGCCAGCAGCCCCCAGCGAAACTCTGGAAACACCATATATTTT,CASSPQRNSGNTIYF,TRBJ1-3,TRBV3-1/TRBV3-2,once,NA
TGTGCCAGCAGCTTGGCTGACAGTCAGCCCCAGCATTTT,CASSLADSQPQHF,TRBJ1-5,TRBV5-5,NA,NA
TGTGCCAGCAGCCAAACATCCAGGGGACGGGGTAATTCACCCCTCCACTTT,CASSQTSRGRGNSPLHF,TRBJ1-6,TRBV4-2,NA,NA
TGTGCCAGCAGCTTGGGAAGGGGCGAGGGGGAAAAACTGTTTTTT,CASSLGRGEGEKLFF,TRBJ1-4,TRBV5-4,NA,NA
TGTGCCAGTAGTAGGGACAGAAAAGAGACCCAGTACTTC,CASSRDRKETQYF,TRBJ2-5,TRBV19,NA,TRBD1
TGTGCCAGCAGCTCCCAGGGGGCTCCATGGGATGGGCAGTTCTTC,CASSSQGAPWDGQFF,TRBJ2-1,TRBV11-3,NA,TRBD1
TGTGCCAGCAGTTACGCGGACCGGAGCTCCTACAATGAGCAGTTCTTC,CASSYADRSSYNEQFF,TRBJ2-1,TRBV6-2/TRBV6-3,few,NA
TGTGCCAGCAGCTTGACTCAGGGAGTGGCTGAAGCTTTCTTT,CASSLTQGVAEAFF,TRBJ1-1,TRBV11-2,once,NA
TGTGCCAGCTCAGGTGACCGGGGGCCCCAGCATTTT,CASSGDRGPQHF,TRBJ1-5,TRBV19,NA,NA
TGTGCCAGCAGCCAAGAGTCGCGGCAGGGCACTGAAGCTTTCTTT,CASSQESRQGTEAFF,TRBJ1-1,TRBV4-2,NA,NA
TGTGCCATCAGTGCTGTCAACGGGGGACCAGATACGCAGTATTTT,CAISAVNGGPDTQYF,TRBJ2-3,TRBV10-3,NA,NA
TGTGCCAGCTCACCGGGGAGGGTCTATGGCTACACCTTC,CASSPGRVYGYTF,TRBJ1-2,TRBV18,NA,NA
TGTGCCAGCAGTTCAGACTCCTTAAGGGGGGGGCGGTCCCTCCACTTT,CASSSDSLRGGRSLHF,TRBJ1-6,TRBV27,NA,NA
TGCGCCAGCAGTGAGGTCAGCTCCTACGAGCAGTACTTC,CASSEVSSYEQYF,TRBJ2-7,TRBV10-1,NA,NA
TGTGCCAGCAGCTTGCTGGACAGCGCCCAGGGAGAGCAGTACTTC,CASSLLDSAQGEQYF,TRBJ2-7,TRBV7-9,NA,NA
TGTGCCAGCAGTTTATACGGGGAGGGGGAGACCCAGTACTTC,CASSLYGEGETQYF,TRBJ2-5,TRBV27,NA,TRBD2
TGTGCCAGCAGTCCACAGGGCCCAAACACTGAAGCTTTCTTT,CASSPQGPNTEAFF,TRBJ1-1,TRBV6-2/TRBV6-3,few,NA
TGTGCCAGCAGTGAGGCTCGAGATACGCAGTATTTT,CASSEARDTQYF,TRBJ2-3,TRBV2,NA,NA
TGTGCCAGCTCAGAGAAGGGACAGGCCAACACTGAAGCTTTCTTT,CASSEKGQANTEAFF,TRBJ1-1,TRBV18,NA,TRBD1
TGTGCCACCCTACAGGGGGATGGCTACACCTTC,CATLQGDGYTF,TRBJ1-2,TRBV11-1,NA,TRBD1
TGTGCCAGCAGCTTGCGTTCCACCCAGTCCTTAGAAAAACTGTTTTTT,CASSLRSTQSLEKLFF,TRBJ1-4,TRBV7-8,NA,NA
TGTGCCAGCAGTCCCGGACTACAAAATTCACCCCTCCACTTT,CASSPGLQNSPLHF,TRBJ1-6,TRBV28,NA,NA
TGCGCCAGCAGTACTATGACCGGGTCGAATGAAAAACTGTTTTTT,CASSTMTGSNEKLFF,TRBJ1-4,TRBV5-1,NA,NA
TGTGCCAGCAGCGTCATACCCGGCCAGCCCCAGCATTTT,CASSVIPGQPQHF,TRBJ1-5,TRBV2,NA,NA
TGTGCCTCCAGGGGGAGCACAGATACGCAGTATTTT,CASRGSTDTQYF,TRBJ2-3,TRBV24-1,NA,TRBD1
TGCGCCACCAGGACCGAGACTAGCGGGGGGATGTCCTACAATGAGCAGTTCTTC,CATRTETSGGMSYNEQFF,TRBJ2-1,TRBV5-1,NA,TRBD2